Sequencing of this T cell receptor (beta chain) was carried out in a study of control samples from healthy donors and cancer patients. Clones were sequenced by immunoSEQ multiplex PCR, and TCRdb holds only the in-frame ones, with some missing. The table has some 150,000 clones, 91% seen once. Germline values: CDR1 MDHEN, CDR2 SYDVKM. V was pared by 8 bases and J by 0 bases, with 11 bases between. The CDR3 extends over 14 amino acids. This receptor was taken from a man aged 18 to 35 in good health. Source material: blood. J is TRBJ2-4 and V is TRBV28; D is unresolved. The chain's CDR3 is CASFGGIAKNIQYF. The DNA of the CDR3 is TGTGCCAGCTTTGGCGGAATAGCCAAAAACATTCAGTACTTC.